The 22 T cell receptor beta chains below all came from one sample that was sequenced in a study of blood T cell repertoires in COVID-19 (dated by TCRdb to 2019 to 2021). Receptor amplification or capture employed the immunoSEQ multiplex PCR assay. TCRdb's version of the immuneACCESS table is confined to in-frame rearrangements and falls short of the full clone set. An unresolved V gene accounts for under half of the shortfall where checked; the remainder is of unknown origin. The sample records 70,000 to 95,000 clones, roughly 90% of which are singletons. The ten most abundant clones make up 2.5% to 3.5% of the sample. Specimen: peripheral blood. The receptors were gathered from a man aged 50 to 59 with COVID-19, enrolled during active disease.

This chain links TRBV27 with TRBJ1-1, with 7 positions matching TRBD1. Germline loops: CDR1 MNHEY, CDR2 SMNVEV (reference sequence). With 3 bases clipped from V and 6 bases from J, the junction kept 7 bases outside the gene matches. The CDR3 sequence is 14 residues long. The DNA for the CDR3 is TGTGCCAGCAGTTTGAGACAGGGCGGTGCTGAAGCTTTCTTT. Encoded protein: CASSLRQGGAEAFF.

The gene calls are TRBV7-8 and TRBJ1-2, with D maybe TRBD1 (6 bases). Germline CDR1 SGHVS, CDR2 FQNEAQ. V was cut by 4 bases and J by 10 bases, with 19 bases left in between. This CDR3 spans 14 amino acids. For the CDR3, the DNA is TGTGCCAGCAGCTCGATGCAGGGGTCGTGGACCTACACCTTC. It specifies CASSSMQGSWTYTF.

The chain has TRBV2 and TRBJ1-2; a possible D gene is TRBD1 (5 bases). Germline V CDR1 and CDR2: SNHLY, FYNNEI. The CDR3 is 14 residues long. The V and J ends lost 4 bases and 2 bases respectively, with 11 bases between them. CDR3 DNA: TGTGCCAGCAGTGGACAGAGAACGAACTATGGCTACACCTTC. Translation: CASSGQRTNYGYTF.

This chain joins TRBV2 and TRBJ1-1, with a possible D match to TRBD1 (6 bases). Germline CDR1 reads SNHLY; CDR2 reads FYNNEI. The CDR3 is 12 amino acids. V was trimmed by 6 bases and J by 4 bases, leaving 9 bases between them. The DNA of the CDR3 is TGTGCCAGCAGAGCGGACAGCACTGAAGCTTTCTTT. Translated, it gives CASRADSTEAFF.

The chain has TRBV5-1 and TRBJ2-1; 11 nucleotides align to TRBD2. Losses at the gene ends were 4 bases for V and 8 bases for J; bases not matched to a gene: 8. Germline CDR1 reads SGHRS; CDR2 reads YFSETQ. The CDR3 contains 15 residues. CDR3 coding DNA: TGCGCCAGCAGCACTAGCGGGGGCCCGAACCATGAGCAGTTCTTC. It translates to CASSTSGGPNHEQFF.

This clone was seen more than once but under ten times. The V call is TRBV6-5, the J call TRBJ2-1, with D hard to call. Per germline, CDR1 MNHEY and CDR2 SVGAGI. The CDR3 runs to 15 residues. Trimming removed 2 bases at V and 0 bases at J, with 8 bases between. For the CDR3, the DNA is TGTGCCAGCAGTTACGACAAGAGCTCCTACAATGAGCAGTTCTTC. Protein sequence: CASSYDKSSYNEQFF.

The J gene is TRBJ1-6, the V gene TRBV18; a weak D match, TRBD1 (5 bases). The germline gives CDR1 KGHSH, CDR2 LQKENI. The CDR3 totals 17 residues. The V end lost 3 bases, the J end lost 5 bases, and 17 bases lay between the germline ends. Here the CDR3 DNA reads TGTGCCAGCTCACCCAGACAGTTATCCGGGCATAATTCACCCCTCCACTTT. This sequence encodes CASSPRQLSGHNSPLHF.

The chain carries TRBV5-8 and TRBJ2-5; D is perhaps TRBD2 (5 bases). Germline CDR1 is SGHTS and CDR2 is YDEGEE. The CDR3 is made up of 16 amino acids. V lost 0 bases and J 4 bases, leaving 16 bases between the germline ends. CDR3 sequence (DNA): TGTGCCAGCAGCTTGGTCGTGGGCCACGGAGGAGAGACCCAGTACTTC. This sequence encodes CASSLVVGHGGETQYF. Full variable domain (outside the CDR3, taken from reference TRBV5-8 and TRBJ2-5): EAGVTQSPTHLIKTRGQQATLRCSPISGHTSVYWYQQALGLGLQFLLWYDEGEERNRGNFPPRFSGRQFPNYSSELNVNALELEDSALYLCASSLVVGHGGETQYFGPGTRLLVL.

This clone was observed a handful of times. The CDR3 DNA follows: TGTGCCAGCAGCTTAGGGGACACCTACAATGAGCAGTTCTTC. Translation gives CASSLGDTYNEQFF. The chain employs TRBV11-3 and TRBJ2-1, with a weak D call TRBD1 (6 bases). From germline, CDR1 is SGHNT and CDR2 YENEEA. The CDR3 spans 14 residues. The germline V and J ends were trimmed by 1 base and 2 bases, with 6 bases remaining between them.

The chain carries TRBV3-1 (or the pseudogene TRBV3-2) and TRBJ2-5; D remains unclear. V gave up 2 bases and J gave up 5 bases, with 12 bases separating them. Germline loops: CDR1 LGHDT, CDR2 YNNKEL (reference sequence). CDR3 length: 14 residues. In nucleotides, the CDR3 is TGTGCCAGCAGCCAAATCCCTAGTTCCGAGACCCAGTACTTC. This sequence encodes CASSQIPSSETQYF.

V is TRBV19 and J is TRBJ1-5, with D possibly TRBD1 on 6 matching bases. V dropped 4 bases and J dropped 2 bases, with 18 bases sitting between them. The CDR3 contains 17 residues. Germline V gives CDR1 LNHDA, CDR2 SQIVND (reference sequence). CDR3 sequence reads: CASSTTLYRVRNQPQHF. CDR3 in DNA: TGTGCCAGTAGTACCACGTTGTACAGGGTTCGCAATCAGCCCCAGCATTTT.

This rearrangement joins TRBV2 to TRBJ2-2, with TRBD1 matching over 8 bases. CDR3 length: 14 residues. In germline, CDR1 is SNHLY, CDR2 FYNNEI. Trimming took 6 bases from V and 6 from J; bases not matched to a gene: 6. The CDR3 is CASSEDRAAGELFF. The CDR3 nucleotides are TGTGCCAGCAGCGAGGACAGGGCGGCCGGGGAGCTGTTTTTT. The full variable domain, completed using reference TRBV2 and TRBJ2-2, is EPEVTQTPSHQVTQMGQEVILRCVPISNHLYFYWYRQILGQKVEFLVSFYNNEISEKSEIFDDQFSVERPDGSNFTLKIRSTKLEDSAMYFCASSEDRAAGELFFGEGSRLTVL.

The CDR3: CASSGQKGNNEQFF. The CDR3 nucleotides read TGCGCCAGCAGTGGACAGAAGGGAAACAATGAGCAGTTCTTC. This chain joins TRBV4-1 and TRBJ2-1; weak D call: TRBD1 (6 bases). Trimming took 6 bases from V and 5 from J, leaving 14 bases between them. Per the germline V gene, CDR1 is MGHRA and CDR2 is YSYEKL. The CDR3 has 14 residues.

The chain employs TRBV30 and TRBJ1-6; 8 bases are a match to TRBD1. Germline V gene lookup returns CDR1 GTSNPN and CDR2 SVGIG (reference sequence). The V segment lost 5 bases and the J segment 4 bases; nucleotides outside the gene matches: 1. CDR3 length equals 13 residues. The DNA for the CDR3 is TGTGCCTGGGACAGGGGTTATAATTCACCCCTCCACTTT. This sequence encodes CAWDRGYNSPLHF.

V is TRBV6-2 or TRBV6-3 and J is TRBJ2-1; 11 nucleotides match TRBD2. J lost 3 bases, V lost 0 bases, and 4 bases had no gene match. The CDR3 runs to 17 residues. Germline CDR1 MNHEY, CDR2 SVGEGT. The CDR3 DNA reads TGTGCCAGCAGTTACTCCGGACTAGCGGGTAACTACAATGAGCAGTTCTTC. Encoded protein: CASSYSGLAGNYNEQFF.

The chain links TRBV4-1 to TRBJ1-4, with 8 nucleotides matching TRBD1. CDR1 and CDR2 from the germline V gene are MGHRA and YSYEKL. Trimming at V came to 5 bases and at J to 3 bases, leaving 2 bases not matched to a gene. This CDR3 region has 14 residues. This chain's CDR3 is CASSSQGANEKLFF. CDR3 DNA sequence: TGCGCCAGCAGCTCACAGGGGGCTAATGAAAAACTGTTTTTT.

This rearrangement joins TRBV5-4 to TRBJ1-5, with 9 bases identical to TRBD1. Germline assignment: CDR1 SGHNT and CDR2 YYREEE (reference sequence). The junction had 1 base not matched to a gene; V was cut back by 5 bases and J by 1 base. This CDR3 is built from 14 residues. CDR3 coding DNA: TGTGCCAGCAGTACAGGGGGCAGCAATCAGCCCCAGCATTTT. This codes for CASSTGGSNQPQHF.

The rearrangement uses TRBV2 and TRBJ1-2; 11 bases agree with TRBD1. This CDR3 contains 14 residues. The germline V gene has CDR1 SNHLY and CDR2 FYNNEI. V lost 5 bases and J lost 4; bases outside the gene matches: 3. The CDR3 DNA is TGTGCCAGCAGTCCCGGGACAGGGGGCTATGGCTACACCTTC. As protein: CASSPGTGGYGYTF.

DNA of the CDR3: TGTGCCAGCAGCGCGCCGGACATTAGCAATCAGCCCCAGCATTTT. It codes for CASSAPDISNQPQHF. The rearrangement uses TRBV2 and TRBJ1-5; TRBD1 is a possible D gene (5 bases). The CDR3 has 15 residues. Trimming took off 6 bases at V and 0 bases at J, with 12 bases between the two ends. In germline, CDR1 is SNHLY, CDR2 FYNNEI. Drawing the rest from reference TRBV2 and TRBJ1-5, the complete variable domain is EPEVTQTPSHQVTQMGQEVILRCVPISNHLYFYWYRQILGQKVEFLVSFYNNEISEKSEIFDDQFSVERPDGSNFTLKIRSTKLEDSAMYFCASSAPDISNQPQHFGDGTRLSIL.

The chain carries TRBV5-4 and TRBJ2-5, with TRBD1 as a possible D gene (5 bases). The CDR3 covers 12 residues. CDR1 is SGHNT and CDR2 is YYREEE in the germline V gene (reference sequence). V dropped 4 bases and J dropped 7 bases, with 11 bases sitting between them. This CDR3 reads CASSDPQGTQYF. CDR3 sequence (DNA): TGTGCCAGCAGCGACCCTCAGGGGACCCAGTACTTC.

The rearrangement links TRBV10-3 to TRBJ1-6; 7 nucleotides agree with TRBD1. V shed 2 bases and J 7 bases; nucleotides not matched to a gene: 2. Germline assignment: CDR1 ENHRY and CDR2 SYGVKD. This CDR3 spans 14 amino acids. CDR3: CAISEGQVNSPLHF. CDR3 nucleotides: TGTGCCATCAGTGAGGGACAGGTCAATTCACCCCTCCACTTT.

The rearrangement uses TRBV7-9 and TRBJ2-5, with 10 bases lining up with TRBD2. V dropped 1 base and J dropped 5; count of bases not matched to a gene: 4. Germline lookup yields CDR1 SEHNR and CDR2 FQNEAQ (reference sequence). The CDR3 is 15 residues long. The CDR3, as DNA: TGTGCCAGCAGCTTAGGTAGCGGGGGGCCCGAGACCCAGTACTTC. Protein product: CASSLGSGGPETQYF. Combining the CDR3 with reference TRBV7-9 and TRBJ2-5 gives the whole variable domain DTGVSQNPRHKITKRGQNVTFRCDPISEHNRLYWYRQTLGQGPEFLTYFQNEAQLEKSRLLSDRFSAERPKGSFSTLEIQRTEQGDSAMYLCASSLGSGGPETQYFGPGTRLLVL.